Presented here are 18 T cell receptor beta chains from one specimen sequenced in a study of T cells in Graves' hyperthyroidism and ophthalmopathy. Using RNA transcripts as the source, TCR beta CDR3 regions were amplified. The HTBI set primed first-round TCR CDR3 RT-PCR. One entry per CDR3 protein results from TCRdb running MiXCR on the multiplex PCR reads. The sample holds about 360,000 distinct CDR3 sequences; approximately 13% are singletons and the top ten take around 9.2%. The sample consisted of blood. Receptor source: a young woman with Graves' hyperthyroidism.

This clonotype was counted many times. V usage is TRBV27 and J usage is TRBJ2-3; no definite D call. Germline-derived CDR1 and CDR2 are MNHEY and SMNVEV (reference sequence). This CDR3 is built from 15 residues. Trimming removed 4 bases from V and 7 bases from J, with 18 bases in between. CDR3 in DNA: TGTGCCAGCAGTTCGCTCCCTTCCGGAGACTATACGCAGTATTTT. It specifies CASSSLPSGDYTQYF.

This clonotype occurred many times. CDR3 coding DNA: TGTGCCAGCAGCGATATACTAGCGGGAATGGACGAGCAGTACTTC. Amino acids: CASSDILAGMDEQYF. V is TRBV11-2 and J is TRBJ2-7, with 10 bases fitting TRBD2. The CDR3 runs 15 residues. Germline CDR1 is SGHAT and CDR2 is FQNNGV. The junction had 9 bases not matched to a gene; V was cut back by 5 bases and J by 5 bases. The full variable domain, rest sourced from reference TRBV11-2 and TRBJ2-7, is EAGVAQSPRYKIIEKRQSVAFWCNPISGHATLYWYQQILGQGPKLLIQFQNNGVVDDSQLPKDRFSAERLKGVDSTLKIQPAKLEDSAVYLCASSDILAGMDEQYFGPGTRLTVT.

This clonotype was counted a few times. The chain has TRBV4-2 and TRBJ1-5, with TRBD1 identical over 7 bases. The CDR3 has 16 residues. CDR1 is LGHNA, CDR2 YNFKEQ, per germline. Germline trimming cut 0 bases from V and 7 bases from J; bases unmatched to any gene: 9. This CDR3 is CASSQDYTGAGQPQHF. The CDR3 DNA sequence: TGTGCCAGCAGCCAAGACTACACAGGGGCTGGGCAGCCCCAGCATTTT.

This clonotype appeared a few times. V gene TRBV20-1 combines with J gene TRBJ1-1, with 8 bases fitting TRBD1. The CDR3 consists of 14 residues. The V gene's germline CDR1 is DFQATT and CDR2 SNEGSKA (reference sequence). With 5 bases clipped from V and 0 bases from J, the junction kept 5 bases outside the gene matches. CDR3 protein: CSARKQGVNTEAFF. The CDR3 nucleotides are TGCAGTGCTCGCAAACAGGGGGTGAACACTGAAGCTTTCTTT.

In its sample, this clonotype was seen many times. This rearrangement joins TRBV2 to TRBJ2-7; 12 bases fit TRBD1. CDR1 is SNHLY and CDR2 is FYNNEI in the germline V gene. The J segment lost 1 base and the V segment lost 7 bases, leaving 26 bases of the junction unmatched. The CDR3 has 22 residues. CDR3 nucleotide sequence: TGTGCCAGCAATACACCCGGGACAGGGGGCCGCGACCCTACTAGCGGATCCTACGAGCAGTACTTC. Translation: CASNTPGTGGRDPTSGSYEQYF.

This rearrangement joins TRBV20-1 to TRBJ2-1; 7 nucleotides agree with TRBD2. CDR3 length: 11 amino acids. Germline assignment: CDR1 DFQATT and CDR2 SNEGSKA (reference sequence). This chain's CDR3 is CSGGSYNEQFF. The CDR3 coding sequence is TGCAGCGGGGGGTCCTACAATGAGCAGTTCTTC.

The genes are TRBV9 and TRBJ2-3, with D unclear. The CDR3 totals 14 residues. Per the germline V gene, CDR1 is SGDLS and CDR2 is YYNGEE. V lost 3 bases to trimming and J lost 1 base, with 9 bases between them. CDR3 nucleotide sequence: TGTGCCAGCAGCGGGTACGGAGGCACAGATACGCAGTATTTT. Residues: CASSGYGGTDTQYF.

This clonotype appeared a single time. V gene TRBV3-1 combines with J gene TRBJ2-1; possible D gene TRBD1, 6 bases. Trimming took 4 bases from V and 5 from J, leaving 12 bases between them. The CDR3 consists of 14 residues. In germline, CDR1 is LGHDT, CDR2 YNNKEL (reference sequence). CDR3: CASSPSTGNNEQFF. CDR3 DNA sequence: TGTGCCAGCAGCCCCTCAACAGGGAACAATGAGCAGTTCTTC.

This clonotype has a count of ten or more. V is TRBV20-1 and J is TRBJ1-5; unclear D gene. CDR1 and CDR2 from the germline V gene are DFQATT and SNEGSKA (reference sequence). This CDR3 is 15 amino acids long. V gave up 1 base and J gave up 0 bases, with 10 bases separating them. Here the CDR3 DNA reads TGCAGTGCTAGAGCCGGGGAGCTTAGCAATCAGCCCCAGCATTTT. Translating gives CSARAGELSNQPQHF.

This clonotype was seen ten or more times. V gene TRBV6-1 combines with J gene TRBJ2-7; 12 bases are a match to TRBD1. Trimming removed 5 bases from V and 2 bases from J; junction bases left unmatched: 4. Germline loops: CDR1 MNHNS, CDR2 SASEGT. There are 15 residues in the CDR3. The CDR3 sequence is CASSTRDRGPYEQYF. CDR3 in DNA: TGTGCCAGCAGTACCCGGGACAGGGGGCCCTACGAGCAGTACTTC.

This clonotype was counted at least ten times. The genes are TRBV4-3 and TRBJ2-3; D perhaps matches TRBD2 (7 bases). Looked up from germline, CDR1 is LGHNA and CDR2 is YSLEER. The CDR3 has 16 amino acids. V was shortened by 0 bases and J by 0 bases, with 10 bases between the two germline ends. CDR3 nucleotides: TGCGCCAGCAGCCAAGAAGGGGGGGCTAGCACAGATACGCAGTATTTT. This codes for CASSQEGGASTDTQYF.

This clonotype has at least ten counts. J is TRBJ1-1 and V is TRBV11-1, with a weak D call TRBD1 (5 bases). The V end lost 1 base, the J end lost 0 bases, and 12 bases lay between the germline ends. This CDR3 has 16 amino acids. Germline V gene lookup returns CDR1 SGHAT and CDR2 FQDESV (reference sequence). The CDR3, as DNA: TGTGCCAGCAGCTTAGTTGGACACCTGATGAACACTGAAGCTTTCTTT. This translates into CASSLVGHLMNTEAFF.

This clonotype was picked up many times. V usage is TRBV6-1 and J usage is TRBJ2-7, with 10 bases lining up with TRBD1. The V gene's germline CDR1 is MNHNS and CDR2 SASEGT. J gave up 5 bases and V 7 bases, and 5 bases lay outside the gene matches. CDR3 length: 13 amino acids. The CDR3, as DNA: TGTGCCAGCATGGGACAGGGGAGACACGAGCAGTACTTC. Translated, it gives CASMGQGRHEQYF.

This chain uses TRBV11-3 with TRBJ2-3, with unresolved D. Trimming left V 5 bases short and J 8 bases short, with 14 bases between. The CDR3 contains 13 residues. The V gene's germline CDR1 is SGHNT and CDR2 YENEEA. The CDR3: CASSSTAYATQYF. The CDR3 DNA is TGTGCCAGCAGCAGCACGGCGTACGCTACGCAGTATTTT. The variable domain in full, completed from reference TRBV11-3 and TRBJ2-3, reads EAGVVQSPRYKIIEKKQPVAFWCNPISGHNTLYWYLQNLGQGPELLIRYENEEAVDDSQLPKDRFSAERLKGVDSTLKIQPAELGDSAVYLCASSSTAYATQYFGPGTRLTVL.

This clonotype occurred many times. This chain connects TRBV7-9 to TRBJ2-5; the D gene is possibly TRBD2 (5 bases). The CDR3 runs 12 residues. Trimming took 3 bases from V and 4 from J, leaving 6 bases between them. CDR1 is SEHNR, CDR2 FQNEAQ, per germline (reference sequence). DNA for the CDR3: TGTGCCAGCAGCTTTGAGGGAGAGACCCAGTACTTC. Translated, it gives CASSFEGETQYF.

This clonotype was found many times. Because the CDR3's place on the DNA is in doubt, the DNA is left out and the CDR3 is given as listed by TCRdb. The chain links TRBV27 to TRBJ1-2; the tabulated D call, TRBD1, remains unverified against the DNA. Germline loops: CDR1 MNHEY, CDR2 SMNVEV (reference sequence). The CDR3 spans 14 residues, counting both ends. The CDR3 sequence is CASSSSTGTYGYTF.

This clonotype has a count of ten or more. The gene calls are TRBV5-1 and TRBJ2-4; the D gene is possibly TRBD2 (5 bases). The V gene's germline CDR1 is SGHRS and CDR2 YFSETQ. The V and J ends lost 4 bases and 0 bases respectively, with 14 bases between them. The CDR3 is 16 amino acids. For the CDR3, the DNA is TGCGCCAGCAGCCCCCCCGGGGTCGAAGCCAAAAACATTCAGTACTTC. Amino acids: CASSPPGVEAKNIQYF. Full variable domain (remainder filled in from reference TRBV5-1 and TRBJ2-4): KAGVTQTPRYLIKTRGQQVTLSCSPISGHRSVSWYQQTPGQGLQFLFEYFSETQRNKGNFPGRFSGRQFSNSRSEMNVSTLELGDSALYLCASSPPGVEAKNIQYFGAGTRLSVL.

V and J are TRBV19 and TRBJ2-1; 11 bases agree with TRBD2. The germline gives CDR1 LNHDA, CDR2 SQIVND (reference sequence). The CDR3 has 15 amino acids. Trimming removed 6 bases from V and 4 bases from J; junction bases left unmatched: 5. This CDR3 reads CASRFSSGGYNEQFF. The CDR3 DNA follows: TGTGCCAGTAGATTCTCTAGCGGGGGGTACAATGAGCAGTTCTTC.